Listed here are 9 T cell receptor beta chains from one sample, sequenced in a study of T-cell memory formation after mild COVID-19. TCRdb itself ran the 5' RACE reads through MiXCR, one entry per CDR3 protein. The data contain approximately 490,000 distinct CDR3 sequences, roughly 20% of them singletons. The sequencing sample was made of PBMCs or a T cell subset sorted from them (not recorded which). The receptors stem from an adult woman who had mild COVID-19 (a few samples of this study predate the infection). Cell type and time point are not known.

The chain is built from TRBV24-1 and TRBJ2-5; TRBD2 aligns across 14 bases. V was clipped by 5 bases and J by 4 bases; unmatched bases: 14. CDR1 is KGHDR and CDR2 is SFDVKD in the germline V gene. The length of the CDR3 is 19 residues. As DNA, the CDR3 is TGTGCCACCAGTGGAGGGCTGCGCGGGACTAGCGGGGGATTAGAGACCCAGTACTTC. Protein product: CATSGGLRGTSGGLETQYF.

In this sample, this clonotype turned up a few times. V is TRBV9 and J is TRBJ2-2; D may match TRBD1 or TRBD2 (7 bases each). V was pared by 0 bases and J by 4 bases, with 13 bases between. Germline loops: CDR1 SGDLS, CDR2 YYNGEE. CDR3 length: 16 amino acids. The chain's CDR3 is CASSVEAGGGTGELFF. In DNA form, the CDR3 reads TGTGCCAGCAGCGTAGAGGCAGGGGGGGGCACCGGGGAGCTGTTTTTT.

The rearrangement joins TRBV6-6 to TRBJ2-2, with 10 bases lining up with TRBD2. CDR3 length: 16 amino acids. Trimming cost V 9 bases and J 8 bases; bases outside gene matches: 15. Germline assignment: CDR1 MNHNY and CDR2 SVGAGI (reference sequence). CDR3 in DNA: TGTGCCAGTTTACTAGCGGGACACCCGGCGGGAGGGGAGCTGTTTTTT. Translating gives CASLLAGHPAGGELFF.

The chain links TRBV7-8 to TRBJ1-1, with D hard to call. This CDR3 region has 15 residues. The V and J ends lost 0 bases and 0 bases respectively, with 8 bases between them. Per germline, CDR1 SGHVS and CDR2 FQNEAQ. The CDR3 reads CASSLARQMNTEAFF. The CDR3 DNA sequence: TGTGCCAGCAGCTTAGCCCGGCAGATGAACACTGAAGCTTTCTTT.

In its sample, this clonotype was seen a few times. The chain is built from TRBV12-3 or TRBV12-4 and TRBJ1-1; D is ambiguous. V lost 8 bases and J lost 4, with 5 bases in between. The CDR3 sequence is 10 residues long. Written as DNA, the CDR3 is TGTGCCAGCGGGATCACTGAAGCTTTCTTT. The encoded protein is CASGITEAFF.

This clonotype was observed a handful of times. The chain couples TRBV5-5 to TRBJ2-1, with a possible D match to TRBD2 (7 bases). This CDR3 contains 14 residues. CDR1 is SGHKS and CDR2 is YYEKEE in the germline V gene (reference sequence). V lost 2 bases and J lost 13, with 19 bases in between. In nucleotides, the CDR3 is TGTGCCAGCAGCTTCGACGGGGGGCCCGGATCCCAGTTCTTC. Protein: CASSFDGGPGSQFF. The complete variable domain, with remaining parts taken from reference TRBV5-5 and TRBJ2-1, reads DAGVTQSPTHLIKTRGQQVTLRCSPISGHKSVSWYQQVLGQGPQFIFQYYEKEERGRGNFPDRFSARQFPNYSSELNVNALLLGDSALYLCASSFDGGPGSQFFGPGTRLTVL.

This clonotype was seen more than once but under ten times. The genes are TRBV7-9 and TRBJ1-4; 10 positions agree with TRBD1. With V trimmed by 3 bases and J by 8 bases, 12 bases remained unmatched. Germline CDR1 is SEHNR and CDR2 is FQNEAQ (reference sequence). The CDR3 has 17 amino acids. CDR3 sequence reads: CASSFLPGTGADEKLFF. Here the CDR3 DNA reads TGTGCCAGCAGCTTTTTGCCCGGGACAGGGGCTGACGAAAAACTGTTTTTT.

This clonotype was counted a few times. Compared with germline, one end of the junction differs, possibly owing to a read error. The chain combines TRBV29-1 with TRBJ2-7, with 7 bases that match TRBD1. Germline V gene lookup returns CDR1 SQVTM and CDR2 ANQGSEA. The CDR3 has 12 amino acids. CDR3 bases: TGCAGCGTTGAAGAACCACGGGACAGCCAGGTCTTC. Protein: CSVEEPRDSQVF.

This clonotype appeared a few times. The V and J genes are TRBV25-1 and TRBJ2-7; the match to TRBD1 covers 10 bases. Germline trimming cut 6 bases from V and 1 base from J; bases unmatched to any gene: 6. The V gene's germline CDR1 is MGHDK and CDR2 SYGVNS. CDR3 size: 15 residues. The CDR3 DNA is TGTGCCAGCAGCATTCCGGGACAGGGGTCCTACGAGCAGTACTTC. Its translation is CASSIPGQGSYEQYF.